This TCR beta chain was recorded in a study of shared clonotypes between healthy human individuals. The table came from immunoSEQ multiplex PCR; TCRdb's copy has only in-frame clones and leaves some out. The sample yields over a million clones, 78% seen once. This clone has more than one count but fewer than ten. The antigen remains unidentified. The CD4+ fraction was divided into a CD45RA+ naive subset and a CD45RA-negative memory subset. Study conclusions and caveats: Naive CD4 clonotypes overlapped across several donors at roughly 5.1%. In contrast to clonotypes shared by all four donors, non-shared clonotypes had lower generation probabilities. Only blood samples were collected, and tissue repertoires likely differ.

The receptor was derived from a man aged 18 to 35 in good health. Some clones in this sample may be carry-over from other donors' samples. The material sequenced was memory CD4+ T cells from PBMCs. The subset was: CD45RA-negative fraction.

The CDR3 sequence is CASSSKGPSGNTIYF. The CDR3 coding sequence is TGTGCCAGCAGTAGTAAGGGCCCCTCTGGAAACACCATATATTTT. The chain joins TRBV27 to TRBJ1-3; unclear D gene. From germline, CDR1 is MNHEY and CDR2 SMNVEV (reference sequence). This CDR3 has 15 amino acids. The germline V and J ends were trimmed by 5 bases and 0 bases, with 11 bases remaining between them.